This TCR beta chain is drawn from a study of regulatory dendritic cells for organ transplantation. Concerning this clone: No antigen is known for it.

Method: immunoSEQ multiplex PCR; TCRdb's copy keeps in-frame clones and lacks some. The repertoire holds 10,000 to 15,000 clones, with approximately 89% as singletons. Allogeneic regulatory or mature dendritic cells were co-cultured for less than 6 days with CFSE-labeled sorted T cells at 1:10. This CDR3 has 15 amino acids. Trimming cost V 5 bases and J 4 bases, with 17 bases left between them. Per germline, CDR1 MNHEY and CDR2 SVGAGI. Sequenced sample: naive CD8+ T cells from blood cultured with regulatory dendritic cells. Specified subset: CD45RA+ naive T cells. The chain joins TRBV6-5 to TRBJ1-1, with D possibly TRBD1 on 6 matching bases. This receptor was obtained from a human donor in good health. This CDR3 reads CASSPTQGIGTEAFF. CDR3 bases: TGTGCCAGCAGTCCAACACAGGGCATAGGCACTGAAGCTTTCTTT.